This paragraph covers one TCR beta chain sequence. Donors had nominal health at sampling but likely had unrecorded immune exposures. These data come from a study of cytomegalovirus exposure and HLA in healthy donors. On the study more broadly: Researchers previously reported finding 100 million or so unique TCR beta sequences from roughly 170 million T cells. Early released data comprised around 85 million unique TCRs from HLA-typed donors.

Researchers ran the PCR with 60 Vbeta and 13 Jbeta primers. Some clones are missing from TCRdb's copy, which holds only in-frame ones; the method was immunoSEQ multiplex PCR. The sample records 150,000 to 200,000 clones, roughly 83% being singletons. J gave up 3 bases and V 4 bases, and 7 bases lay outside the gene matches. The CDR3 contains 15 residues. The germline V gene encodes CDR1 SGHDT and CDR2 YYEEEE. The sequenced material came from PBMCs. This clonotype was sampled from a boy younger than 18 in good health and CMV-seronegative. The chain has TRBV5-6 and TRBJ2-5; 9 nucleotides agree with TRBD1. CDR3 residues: CASSRAGQGKETQYF. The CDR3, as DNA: TGTGCCAGCAGCCGCGCGGGACAGGGAAAAGAGACCCAGTACTTC.